This T cell receptor beta chain was identified during a study of blood T cell repertoires in COVID-19. This CDR3 is built from 15 residues. V trimming: 5 bases; J trimming: 1 base; junction bases outside the gene matches: 4. Germline CDR1 is SGHAT and CDR2 is FQNNGV. In the study's own analysis: Using reference gene primer amplification, nucleated cell counts were estimated. The assay was immunoSEQ multiplex PCR, and TCRdb's table has in-frame clones only and misses some. V and J calls and clone size are given by that table; D and trimming were obtained from the DNA. The data show 150,000 or so clones, approximately 84% seen once.

This clonotype was sampled from a man younger than 30 with active or convalescent COVID-19. The J gene is TRBJ2-5, the V gene TRBV11-2, with 10 positions matching TRBD2. Sequencing used peripheral blood. The CDR3 DNA is TGTGCCAGCAGCCCAAGCGGGAGGGCCCAAGAGACCCAGTACTTC. It yields the protein CASSPSGRAQETQYF.